The 14 T cell receptor beta chains below were found in one sample sequenced in a study of cytomegalovirus exposure and HLA in healthy donors (TCRdb year 2017). Library preparation was by the immunoSEQ multiplex PCR assay. The multiplex PCR relied on a mix of 60 forward primers for TCR Vbeta segments and 13 reverse primers for TCR Jbeta segments. Not all clones reach the TCRdb copy of this immuneACCESS table, which keeps in-frame sequences only. Checked studies attribute under half of the gap to unresolved V genes and leave the rest unexplained. The sample has roughly 160,000 clones on record, roughly four fifths of them singletons. Of the sample, around 2.5% is held by the ten largest clones. The material sequenced was PBMCs. Receptor source: a female donor in good health and CMV-seronegative.

This clone was counted only a few times. The chain combines TRBV10-1 with TRBJ2-7, with a possible D match to TRBD1 (6 bases). Trimming shortened V by 4 bases and J by 2 bases, and 9 bases separated the two germline ends. CDR1 is WNHNN, CDR2 SYGVQD, per germline (reference sequence). The CDR3 contains 13 residues. The CDR3 nucleotides are TGCGCCAGCAGTGTTGGACAGACCTACGAGCAGTACTTC. The encoded protein is CASSVGQTYEQYF.

CDR3 nucleotide sequence: TGTGCCAGTAGCTTCCGACAGCGGGGGTACACAGATACGCAGTATTTT. It specifies CASSFRQRGYTDTQYF. This sequence joins TRBV19 and TRBJ2-3; 8 nucleotides align to TRBD2. Trimming removed 6 bases from V and 2 bases from J; junction bases left unmatched: 10. Germline V CDR1 and CDR2: LNHDA, SQIVND (reference sequence). The CDR3 runs 16 residues. Variable domain in full (rest from reference TRBV19 and TRBJ2-3): DGGITQSPKYLFRKEGQNVTLSCEQNLNHDAMYWYRQDPGQGLRLIYYSQIVNDFQKGDIAEGYSVSREKKESFPLTVTSAQKNPTAFYLCASSFRQRGYTDTQYFGPGTRLTVL.

This clone is a singleton in its sample. The chain has TRBV5-1 and TRBJ1-2; 7 nucleotides align to TRBD1. The CDR3 extends over 15 amino acids. CDR1 is SGHRS, CDR2 YFSETQ, per germline. The ends lost 4 bases at V and 3 bases at J; junction bases unmatched: 9. This CDR3 reads CASSPPSQGDYGYTF. The CDR3 nucleotides are TGCGCCAGCAGCCCCCCCTCCCAGGGGGACTATGGCTACACCTTC. The variable domain in full, with the rest retrieved from reference TRBV5-1 and TRBJ1-2, is KAGVTQTPRYLIKTRGQQVTLSCSPISGHRSVSWYQQTPGQGLQFLFEYFSETQRNKGNFPGRFSGRQFSNSRSEMNVSTLELGDSALYLCASSPPSQGDYGYTFGSGTRLTVV.

This chain joins TRBV6-1 and TRBJ1-5, with D maybe TRBD1 (6 bases). Germline-derived CDR1 and CDR2 are MNHNS and SASEGT. CDR3 size: 13 residues. With 6 bases removed from V and 4 bases from J, the gap between germline ends came to 10 bases. CDR3 nucleotides: TGTGCCAGCAGAACAGGGCTTAATCAGCCCCAGCATTTT. Amino acid sequence: CASRTGLNQPQHF.

The V and J genes are TRBV5-1 and TRBJ1-2, with unresolved D. V lost 5 bases and J lost 7, with 18 bases in between. There are 14 residues in the CDR3. Germline CDR1 and CDR2: SGHRS and YFSETQ. The CDR3 DNA reads TGCGCCAGCAGAACCCAAGACACCGGGAGTGGCTACACCTTC. Translation: CASRTQDTGSGYTF.

This clone appeared once. This sequence joins TRBV25-1 and TRBJ1-2, with D possibly matching TRBD1 (6 bases). Germline-derived CDR1 and CDR2 are MGHDK and SYGVNS. Trimming left V 10 bases short and J 12 bases short, with 24 bases between. The CDR3 length is 13 residues. CDR3 in DNA: TGTGCCACCTACCGACTAAAGGGGGGGAGGCACACCTTC. Translating it yields CATYRLKGGRHTF.

This clone was observed a handful of times. V and J are TRBV11-2 and TRBJ1-1, with no clear D. Germline V gene data show CDR1 as SGHAT and CDR2 as FQNNGV. The ends were cut back, 0 bases at V and 5 bases at J, with 10 bases in the middle. The CDR3 loop spans 14 amino acids. The CDR3 sequence: CASSLDSPGTEAFF. For the CDR3, the DNA is TGTGCCAGCAGCTTAGACAGCCCGGGGACTGAAGCTTTCTTT.

The genes are TRBV30 and TRBJ2-5, with TRBD2 identical over 8 bases. This CDR3 is 17 amino acids long. V trimming: 0 bases; J trimming: 3 bases; junction bases outside the gene matches: 12. Per the germline V gene, CDR1 is GTSNPN and CDR2 is SVGIG (reference sequence). The CDR3 DNA sequence: TGTGCCTGGAGTGTCGGGGTTAGCGGGAAAGGGAAAGAGACCCAGTACTTC. Its translation is CAWSVGVSGKGKETQYF.

This rearrangement joins TRBV29-1 to TRBJ2-5; 8 bases are a match to TRBD1. J gave up 5 bases and V 6 bases, and 11 bases lay outside the gene matches. There are 14 residues in the CDR3. CDR1 SQVTM and CDR2 ANQGSEA come from the germline V gene. CDR3 amino acids: CSVPGQGREETQYF. The CDR3 coding sequence is TGCAGCGTCCCCGGACAGGGAAGGGAGGAGACCCAGTACTTC.

This clone came up a few times. The chain uses TRBV7-2 and TRBJ2-1; 7 bases line up with TRBD2. J gave up 5 bases and V 1 base, and 8 bases lay outside the gene matches. The CDR3 runs 16 residues. Germline values: CDR1 SGHTA, CDR2 FQGNSA. The CDR3 region is CASSLEGSGRNNEQFF. CDR3 in DNA: TGTGCCAGCAGCTTAGAGGGTAGCGGGCGAAACAATGAGCAGTTCTTC.

The gene calls are TRBV28 and TRBJ2-7, with no clear D. Trimming left V 6 bases short and J 3 bases short, with 6 bases between. Germline V gene sequence: CDR1 MDHEN, CDR2 SYDVKM. This CDR3 is built from 11 residues. CDR3 coding DNA: TGTGCCAGCAGCGACAACTACGAGCAGTACTTC. Its translation: CASSDNYEQYF.

The chain couples TRBV10-3 to TRBJ2-7; 10 bases align to TRBD2. From germline, CDR1 is ENHRY and CDR2 SYGVKD. The V and J ends lost 0 bases and 2 bases, in that order; junction bases with no gene match: 7. The length of the CDR3 is 17 residues. DNA for the CDR3: TGTGCCATCAGTGAGTCAGGCTTAGCGGGAGGCCCCTACGAGCAGTACTTC. This encodes CAISESGLAGGPYEQYF.

The chain recombines TRBV4-2 with TRBJ2-7, with D possibly TRBD1 on 6 matching bases. The V gene lost 0 bases and the J gene lost 7 bases, with 13 bases spanning the gap. Germline CDR1 reads LGHNA; CDR2 reads YNFKEQ. The CDR3 length is 14 residues. In nucleotides, the CDR3 is TGTGCCAGCAGCCAAGACGGGACATTGCAGGAGCAGTACTTC. It yields the protein CASSQDGTLQEQYF.

The V gene is TRBV7-3, the J gene TRBJ2-2; TRBD2 matches at 7 bases. Trimming at V came to 5 bases and at J to 0 bases, leaving 6 bases not matched to a gene. CDR1 and CDR2 (germline): SGHTA, FQGTGA. The CDR3 consists of 16 residues. The CDR3 nucleotides read TGTGCCAGCAGCAATTCGGGGGGTGCGAACACCGGGGAGCTGTTTTTT. Translating it yields CASSNSGGANTGELFF.